This T cell receptor (beta chain) came from a study of technical replicates of blood from several donors. The method was immunoSEQ multiplex PCR; TCRdb's version includes in-frame clones alone and lacks a portion of them. The sample contains roughly 90,000 clones, approximately 93% of which appear only once. Germline values: CDR1 SGHRS, CDR2 YFSETQ. The length of the CDR3 is 14 residues. V lost 0 bases, J lost 2 bases, and 8 bases lay in between. The source of this sequence is a human donor in good health. V is TRBV5-1 and J is TRBJ1-2, with D perhaps matching TRBD1 (6 bases). Sequencing was performed on T cells isolated from PBMCs. The CDR3 sequence: CASSLADSNYGYTF. The CDR3 DNA follows: TGCGCCAGCAGCTTGGCGGACAGCAACTATGGCTACACCTTC. Drawing the rest from reference TRBV5-1 and TRBJ1-2, the complete variable domain is KAGVTQTPRYLIKTRGQQVTLSCSPISGHRSVSWYQQTPGQGLQFLFEYFSETQRNKGNFPGRFSGRQFSNSRSEMNVSTLELGDSALYLCASSLADSNYGYTFGSGTRLTVV.